This passage covers 7 T cell receptor beta chains from one sample sequenced in a study of blood T cell repertoires in COVID-19. The repertoire was sequenced with immunoSEQ multiplex PCR; TCRdb's copy has only in-frame clones and lacks some. The table shows about 180,000 clones, with around 80% occurring only once. The specimen sequenced was PBMCs or T cells enriched from blood (not recorded which). The receptors were gathered from a woman aged 45-65 years who had recovered from COVID-19.

This chain connects TRBV7-8 to TRBJ1-5, with D possibly TRBD1 on 6 matching bases. Germline values: CDR1 SGHVS, CDR2 FQNEAQ. This CDR3 region has 14 residues. V was trimmed by 5 bases and J by 11 bases, leaving 19 bases between them. DNA for the CDR3: TGTGCCAGCAGCGAAACGGGGGGCGGAGGGGCCCAGCATTTT. This codes for CASSETGGGGAQHF.

The genes are TRBV28 and TRBJ2-1; 10 bases are a match to TRBD2. With V trimmed by 5 bases and J by 5 bases, 6 bases remained unmatched. CDR1 is MDHEN, CDR2 SYDVKM, per germline. The CDR3 is 15 residues long. CDR3 sequence: CASSIAGGPNNEQFF. The CDR3 nucleotides read TGTGCCAGCAGTATAGCGGGAGGCCCCAACAATGAGCAGTTCTTC.

V and J are TRBV5-1 and TRBJ2-3; 7 positions agree with TRBD1. The junction had 9 bases not matched to a gene; V was cut back by 4 bases and J by 4 bases. The CDR3 loop spans 15 amino acids. Germline V gene sequence: CDR1 SGHRS, CDR2 YFSETQ. CDR3 bases: TGCGCCAGCAGCACTACAGGGGCAGTCTCAGATACGCAGTATTTT. The encoded protein is CASSTTGAVSDTQYF.

V and J are TRBV19 and TRBJ2-7; 8 bases match TRBD1. This CDR3 is 15 amino acids long. V lost 5 bases to trimming and J lost 2 bases; unmatched junction nucleotides: 8. Germline lookup yields CDR1 LNHDA and CDR2 SQIVND (reference sequence). In DNA, the CDR3 is TGTGCCAGTAGTCGACAGGGGAAGGGAGCCTACGAGCAGTACTTC. Its protein is CASSRQGKGAYEQYF.

The J gene is TRBJ1-6, the V gene TRBV7-9; 9 positions agree with TRBD1. CDR1 is SEHNR and CDR2 is FQNEAQ in the germline V gene (reference sequence). Trimming removed 1 base from V and 6 bases from J; junction bases left unmatched: 7. This CDR3 spans 17 amino acids. CDR3 sequence: CASSLGDYRGRNSPLHF. CDR3 sequence (DNA): TGTGCCAGCAGCTTAGGGGACTACAGGGGGCGTAATTCACCCCTCCACTTT.

The genes are TRBV28 and TRBJ1-6; D gene ambiguous. In germline, CDR1 is MDHEN, CDR2 SYDVKM. The CDR3 loop spans 15 amino acids. The germline V and J ends were trimmed by 8 bases and 0 bases, with 11 bases remaining between them. CDR3 loop: CASSTASSYNSPLHF. CDR3 DNA sequence: TGTGCCAGCTCCACCGCGAGCTCCTATAATTCACCCCTCCACTTT.

The chain carries TRBV28 and TRBJ2-1; 10 nucleotides align to TRBD2. The CDR3 consists of 15 residues. The V and J ends lost 5 bases and 3 bases, in that order; junction bases with no gene match: 4. Germline CDR1 reads MDHEN; CDR2 reads SYDVKM. This CDR3 is CASSPGLADYNEQFF. CDR3 nucleotide sequence: TGTGCCAGCAGTCCCGGACTAGCGGACTACAATGAGCAGTTCTTC.